This T cell receptor (beta chain) was sequenced during a study of T-cell reconstitution after alpha-beta-depleted transplantation in children. Library preparation (for TCRbeta) was performed with unique molecular identifiers. One entry per CDR3 protein results from TCRdb running MiXCR on the PCR reads. Among 250,000 to 400,000 distinct CDR3 sequences listed, over 20% were seen once. The CDR3 consists of 13 residues. Germline CDR1 is WSHSY and CDR2 is SAAADI. The V and J ends lost 4 bases and 2 bases respectively, with 8 bases between them. V and J are TRBV10-2 and TRBJ2-5, with D perhaps TRBD1 (6 bases). The sequence derives from a male patient between 5 and 17 years old who had a stem cell transplant for acute lymphoblastic leukemia, so the T cells may come from the graft donor. Sequencing used PBMCs, mostly from graft donor cells, obtained 180 days after TCRalphabeta/CD19-depleted stem cell transplant. CDR3 amino acids: CASSGQGQETQYF. In DNA form, the CDR3 reads TGCGCCAGCAGTGGGCAGGGGCAAGAGACCCAGTACTTC.